The 11 T cell receptor beta chains in this list originate from one sample, sequenced in a study of CD8+ T cells in alopecia areata. Extracted RNA was reverse transcribed into cDNA, the sequencing template. This table comes from immunoSEQ multiplex PCR, and its TCRdb copy is limited to in-frame clones, with some not included. The sample carries around 170,000 clones, 51% recorded once. As for treatment: oral pan-JAK inhibitor, 5-10 mg twice daily. The sample was CD8+ T cells sorted from blood, taken around week 54, from a patient treated with tofacitinib. Receptor source: a human donor with alopecia areata.

The rearrangement links TRBV5-6 to TRBJ1-1; a possible D gene is TRBD1 (5 bases). The V end was cut by 4 bases, the J end by 4 bases, with 8 bases between. CDR3 size: 12 residues. Germline CDR1 SGHDT, CDR2 YYEEEE. CDR3 bases: TGTGCCAGCAGCGGGGACGGCACTGAAGCTTTCTTT. Amino acids: CASSGDGTEAFF.

The CDR3 bases are TGTGCCAGTAGTATCGCCCCGGCGAGCGAGCAGTACTTC. Translated: CASSIAPASEQYF. V usage is TRBV19 and J usage is TRBJ2-7; D unclear. Trimming stripped 3 bases from V and 6 bases from J, with 12 bases between. The CDR3 runs to 13 residues. Germline V gene sequence: CDR1 LNHDA, CDR2 SQIVND (reference sequence).

The chain uses TRBV28 and TRBJ2-1; TRBD1 might be the D (6 bases). V shed 3 bases and J shed 0 bases, with 21 bases lying between them. The CDR3 is 19 amino acids. In germline, CDR1 is MDHEN, CDR2 SYDVKM. Here the CDR3 DNA reads TGTGCCAGCAGTTTTAGAGGACAGCCTCTCTTAAGCTCCTACAATGAGCAGTTCTTC. Translated: CASSFRGQPLLSSYNEQFF.

The chain links TRBV5-1 to TRBJ2-5; TRBD1 or TRBD2 may be the D gene (5 bases each). Germline loops: CDR1 SGHRS, CDR2 YFSETQ. V dropped 0 bases and J dropped 5 bases, with 11 bases sitting between them. The CDR3 is 14 amino acids. The CDR3 bases are TGCGCCAGCAGCTTGGGACGGGACGGGGAGACCCAGTACTTC. Translating gives CASSLGRDGETQYF.

Worth noting for this clone: Other DNA sequences in the same sample also yield this CDR3. The chain couples TRBV7-2 to TRBJ2-1; D unclear. The CDR3 runs 12 residues. Looked up from germline, CDR1 is SGHTA and CDR2 is FQGNSA. V was shortened by 3 bases and J by 7 bases, with 7 bases between the two germline ends. This chain's CDR3 is CASSFLGNEQFF. The CDR3 DNA reads as TGTGCCAGCAGCTTCTTGGGGAATGAGCAGTTCTTC.

The chain combines TRBV7-3 with TRBJ2-5; no firm D call. V lost 8 bases to trimming and J lost 5 bases, with 15 bases between them. The CDR3 totals 13 residues. CDR1 is SGHTA and CDR2 is FQGTGA in the germline V gene. Here the CDR3 reads CASAVSSWETQYF. The CDR3 coding sequence is TGTGCCAGCGCGGTGTCGAGCTGGGAGACCCAGTACTTC.

The chain couples TRBV19 to TRBJ2-3; 13 nucleotides align to TRBD2. Trimming cost V 3 bases and J 5 bases; bases outside gene matches: 5. This CDR3 has 16 amino acids. Germline values: CDR1 LNHDA, CDR2 SQIVND (reference sequence). This chain's CDR3 is CASSIWTSGGEDTQYF. The CDR3 DNA reads TGTGCCAGTAGTATCTGGACTAGCGGGGGCGAAGATACGCAGTATTTT.

This rearrangement joins TRBV29-1 to TRBJ2-7; either TRBD1 or TRBD2 may supply D (6 bases each). The germline gives CDR1 SQVTM, CDR2 ANQGSEA. The V and J ends lost 4 bases and 2 bases respectively, with 9 bases between them. The CDR3 runs to 12 residues. As DNA, the CDR3 is TGCAGCGTTGCGGGGGCGACCTACGAGCAGTACTTC. Translation: CSVAGATYEQYF.

The gene calls are TRBV29-1 and TRBJ2-1; 7 nucleotides line up with TRBD1. The trim removed 7 bases at V and 2 bases at J, leaving 8 bases unmatched. The CDR3 consists of 14 residues. CDR1 is SQVTM and CDR2 is ANQGSEA in the germline V gene. The CDR3 is CSGEGQTTYNEQFF. In DNA form, the CDR3 reads TGCAGCGGAGAGGGACAGACTACCTACAATGAGCAGTTCTTC.

This sequence joins TRBV5-6 and TRBJ2-7; 12 nucleotides match TRBD1. CDR1 is SGHDT and CDR2 is YYEEEE in the germline V gene. Losses at the gene ends were 4 bases for V and 3 bases for J; bases not matched to a gene: 8. The CDR3 has 16 amino acids. The CDR3 sequence is CASSATGTGGFYEQYF. CDR3 nucleotides: TGTGCCAGCAGCGCGACCGGGACAGGGGGCTTCTACGAGCAGTACTTC.

The rearrangement uses TRBV27 and TRBJ2-5, with 9 nucleotides matching TRBD2. This CDR3 has 14 residues. Germline V gives CDR1 MNHEY, CDR2 SMNVEV (reference sequence). Trimming cost V 5 bases and J 6 bases; bases outside gene matches: 7. The DNA of the CDR3 is TGTGCCAGCAGTCCCCGGAGCGGGGGGAAGACCCAGTACTTC. This translates into CASSPRSGGKTQYF.